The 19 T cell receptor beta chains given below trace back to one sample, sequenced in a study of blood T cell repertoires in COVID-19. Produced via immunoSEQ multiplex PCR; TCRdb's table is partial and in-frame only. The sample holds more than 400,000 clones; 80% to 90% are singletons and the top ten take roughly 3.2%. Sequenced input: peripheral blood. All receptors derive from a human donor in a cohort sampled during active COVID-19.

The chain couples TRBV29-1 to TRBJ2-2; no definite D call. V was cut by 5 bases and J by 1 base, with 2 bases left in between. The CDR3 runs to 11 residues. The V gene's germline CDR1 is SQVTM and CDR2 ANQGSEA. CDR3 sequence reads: CSVQNTGELFF. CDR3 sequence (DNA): TGCAGCGTTCAGAACACCGGGGAGCTGTTTTTT.

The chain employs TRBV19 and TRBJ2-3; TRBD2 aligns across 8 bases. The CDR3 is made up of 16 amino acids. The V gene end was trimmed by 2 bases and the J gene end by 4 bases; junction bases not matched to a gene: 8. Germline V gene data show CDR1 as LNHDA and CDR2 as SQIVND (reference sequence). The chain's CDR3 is CASSITSGRAADTQYF. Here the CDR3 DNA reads TGTGCCAGTAGTATAACAAGCGGGAGAGCTGCAGATACGCAGTATTTT.

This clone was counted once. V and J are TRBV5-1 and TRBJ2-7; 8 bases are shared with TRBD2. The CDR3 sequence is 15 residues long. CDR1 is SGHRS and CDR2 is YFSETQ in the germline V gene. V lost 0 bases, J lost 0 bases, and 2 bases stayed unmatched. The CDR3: CASSLELAASYEQYF. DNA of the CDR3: TGCGCCAGCAGCTTGGAACTAGCGGCCTCCTACGAGCAGTACTTC.

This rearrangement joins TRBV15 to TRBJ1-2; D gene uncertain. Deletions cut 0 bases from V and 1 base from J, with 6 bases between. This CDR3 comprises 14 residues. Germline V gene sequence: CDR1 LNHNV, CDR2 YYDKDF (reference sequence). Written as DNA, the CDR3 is TGTGCCACCAGCAGAGAACGGGATAACTATGGCTACACCTTC. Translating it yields CATSRERDNYGYTF.

CDR3 sequence: CASSPSPSGQGSEQYF. The CDR3 DNA is TGCGCCAGCAGCCCCTCTCCTTCGGGACAGGGTTCCGAGCAGTACTTC. The chain is built from TRBV5-1 and TRBJ2-7; 9 bases are a match to TRBD1. The CDR3 contains 16 residues. CDR1 is SGHRS, CDR2 YFSETQ, per germline. With 4 bases clipped from V and 6 bases from J, the junction kept 14 bases outside the gene matches. Full variable domain (outside the CDR3, taken from reference TRBV5-1 and TRBJ2-7): KAGVTQTPRYLIKTRGQQVTLSCSPISGHRSVSWYQQTPGQGLQFLFEYFSETQRNKGNFPGRFSGRQFSNSRSEMNVSTLELGDSALYLCASSPSPSGQGSEQYFGPGTRLTVT.

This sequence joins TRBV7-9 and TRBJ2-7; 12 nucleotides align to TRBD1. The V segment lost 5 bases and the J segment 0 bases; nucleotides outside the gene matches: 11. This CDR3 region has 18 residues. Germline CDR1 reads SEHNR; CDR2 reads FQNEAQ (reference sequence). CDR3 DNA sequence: TGTGCCAGCAGCGGGGGACAGGGGGCGCCTCTTATCTCCTACGAGCAGTACTTC. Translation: CASSGGQGAPLISYEQYF.

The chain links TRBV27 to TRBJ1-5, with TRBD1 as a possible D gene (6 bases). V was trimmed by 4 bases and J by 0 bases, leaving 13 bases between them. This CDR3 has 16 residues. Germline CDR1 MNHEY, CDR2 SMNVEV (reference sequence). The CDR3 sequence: CASSSSAGDSNQPQHF. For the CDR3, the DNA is TGTGCCAGCAGTTCCTCGGCAGGGGATAGCAATCAGCCCCAGCATTTT.

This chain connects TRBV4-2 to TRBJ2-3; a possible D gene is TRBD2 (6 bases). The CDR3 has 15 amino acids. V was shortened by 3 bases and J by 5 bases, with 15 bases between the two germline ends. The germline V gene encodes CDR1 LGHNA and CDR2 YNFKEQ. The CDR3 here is CASSHFQGGEDTQYF. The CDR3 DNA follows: TGTGCCAGCAGCCACTTCCAGGGAGGAGAAGATACGCAGTATTTT.

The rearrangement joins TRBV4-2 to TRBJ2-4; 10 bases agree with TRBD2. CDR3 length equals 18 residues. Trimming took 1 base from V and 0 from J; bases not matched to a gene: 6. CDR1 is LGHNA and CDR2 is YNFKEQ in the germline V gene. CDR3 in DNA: TGTGCCAGCAGCCAAGCTGGACTAGCGGAGATAGCCAAAAACATTCAGTACTTC. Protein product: CASSQAGLAEIAKNIQYF.

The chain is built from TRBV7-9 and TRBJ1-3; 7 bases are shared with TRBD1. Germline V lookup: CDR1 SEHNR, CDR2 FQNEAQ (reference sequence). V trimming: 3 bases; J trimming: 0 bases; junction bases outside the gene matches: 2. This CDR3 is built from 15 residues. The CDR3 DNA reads TGTGCCAGCAGCTTCACAGGGGCCTCTGGAAACACCATATATTTT. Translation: CASSFTGASGNTIYF. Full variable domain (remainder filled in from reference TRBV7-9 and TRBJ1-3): DTGVSQNPRHKITKRGQNVTFRCDPISEHNRLYWYRQTLGQGPEFLTYFQNEAQLEKSRLLSDRFSAERPKGSFSTLEIQRTEQGDSAMYLCASSFTGASGNTIYFGEGSWLTVV.

In DNA, the CDR3 is TGTGCCAGCACCGAGATAGCGGGAGGGCCTATTGGCGAGCAGTACTTC. Protein: CASTEIAGGPIGEQYF. The chain has TRBV11-1 and TRBJ2-7; TRBD2 matches 11 bases. Trimming at V came to 7 bases and at J to 6 bases, leaving 14 bases not matched to a gene. In germline, CDR1 is SGHAT, CDR2 FQDESV (reference sequence). CDR3 length equals 16 residues.

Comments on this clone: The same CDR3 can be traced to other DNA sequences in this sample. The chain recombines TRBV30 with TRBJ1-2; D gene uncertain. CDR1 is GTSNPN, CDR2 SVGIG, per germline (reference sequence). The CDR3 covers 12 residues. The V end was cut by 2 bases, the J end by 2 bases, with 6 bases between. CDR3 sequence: CAWSRVNYGYTF. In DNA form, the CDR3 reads TGTGCCTGGAGTCGGGTAAACTATGGCTACACCTTC.

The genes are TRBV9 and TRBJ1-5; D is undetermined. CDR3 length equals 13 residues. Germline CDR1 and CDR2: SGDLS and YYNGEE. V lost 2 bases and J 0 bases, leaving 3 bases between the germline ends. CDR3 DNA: TGTGCCAGCAGCGTCTTTAGCAATCAGCCCCAGCATTTT. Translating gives CASSVFSNQPQHF.

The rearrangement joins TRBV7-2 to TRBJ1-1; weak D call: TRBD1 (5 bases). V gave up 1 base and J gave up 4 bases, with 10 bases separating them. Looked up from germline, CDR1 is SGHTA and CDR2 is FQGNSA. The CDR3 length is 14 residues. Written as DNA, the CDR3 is TGTGCCAGCAGCTTAGGGGGGGTAACCACTGAAGCTTTCTTT. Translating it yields CASSLGGVTTEAFF.

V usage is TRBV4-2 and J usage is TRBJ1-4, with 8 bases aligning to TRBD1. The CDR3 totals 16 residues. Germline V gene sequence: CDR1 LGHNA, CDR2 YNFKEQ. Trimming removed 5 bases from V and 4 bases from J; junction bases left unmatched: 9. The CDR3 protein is CASSLSQGADNEKLFF. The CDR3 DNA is TGTGCCAGCAGCTTGAGCCAGGGGGCTGATAATGAAAAACTGTTTTTT.

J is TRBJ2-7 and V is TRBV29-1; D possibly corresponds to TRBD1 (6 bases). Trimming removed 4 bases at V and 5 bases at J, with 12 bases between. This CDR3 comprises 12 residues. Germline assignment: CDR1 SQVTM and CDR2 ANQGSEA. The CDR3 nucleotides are TGCAGCGTTGTTTGGGGGCCCGACGAGCAGTACTTC. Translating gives CSVVWGPDEQYF.

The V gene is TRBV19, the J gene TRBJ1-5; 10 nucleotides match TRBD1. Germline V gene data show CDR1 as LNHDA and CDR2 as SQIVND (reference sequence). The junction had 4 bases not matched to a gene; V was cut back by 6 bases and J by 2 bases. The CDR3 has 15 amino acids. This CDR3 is CASRLGQGGNQPQHF. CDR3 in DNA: TGTGCCAGTAGGCTTGGACAGGGGGGCAATCAGCCCCAGCATTTT.

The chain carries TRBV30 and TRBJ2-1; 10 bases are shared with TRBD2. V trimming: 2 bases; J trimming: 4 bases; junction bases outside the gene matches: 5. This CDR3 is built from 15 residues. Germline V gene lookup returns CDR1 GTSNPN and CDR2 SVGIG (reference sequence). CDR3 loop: CAWSRLAGSYNEQFF. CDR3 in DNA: TGTGCCTGGAGTCGACTAGCGGGTTCTTACAATGAGCAGTTCTTC.

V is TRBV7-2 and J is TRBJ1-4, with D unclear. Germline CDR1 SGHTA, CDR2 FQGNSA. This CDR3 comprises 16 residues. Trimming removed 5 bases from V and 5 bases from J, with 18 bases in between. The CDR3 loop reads CASSPREWAGNEKLFF. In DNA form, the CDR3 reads TGTGCCAGCAGCCCCCGGGAGTGGGCAGGAAATGAAAAACTGTTTTTT.